The clone carrying this T cell receptor (beta chain) was detected ten times or more. Its target is not known. The CDR3 is 14 amino acids. The germline gives CDR1 LGHDT, CDR2 YNNKEL (reference sequence). The V end was cut by 3 bases, the J end by 0 bases, with 6 bases between. The data belong to a study of T cells in Graves' hyperthyroidism and ophthalmopathy. The source material, RNA transcripts, was used to amplify TCR beta CDR3 regions. With the HTBI primer set, the TCR CDR3 went through a first round of RT-PCR. TCRdb processed the multiplex PCR reads anew with MiXCR; each CDR3 protein has one entry. In the table there are over 700,000 distinct CDR3 sequences, roughly a sixth of which are singletons. Findings of the study overall: In the analysis, a 13 V-J model separated ophthalmopathy from stable hyperthyroidism.

Sequences were obtained from blood. This chain links TRBV3-1 with TRBJ2-1; no firm D call. This sequence originates from a woman aged 45-59 years with Graves' hyperthyroidism that later progressed to Graves' ophthalmopathy. Here the CDR3 reads CASSQRGSYNEQFF. For the CDR3, the DNA is TGTGCCAGCAGCCAGCGAGGCTCCTACAATGAGCAGTTCTTC.